These T cell receptor beta chains were read from a single sample in a study of CD8+CD57+ T cells in acquired aplastic anemia. MiXCR, run by TCRdb on the reads, gives a single entry per CDR3 protein. Of some 180,000 distinct CDR3 sequences in the sample, around half were seen once. The source material was sorted CD4+, CD8+, or CD8+CD57+ T cells (not recorded which) from PBMCs. These receptors were collected from a human donor in good health. Both conserved end residues are part of each CDR3. Each record gives: D gene, clone size, V gene, J gene, CDR3 protein, CDR3 DNA. A D gene is named only where the DNA matches it firmly. Rows give clone size only sometimes, using once, few, many, or a class for an expanded clone.

d_gene: -
abundance: -
v_gene: TRBV29-1
j_gene: TRBJ1-2
CDR3aa: CSTGLNYGYTF
CDR3nt: TGCAGCACGGGACTCAATTATGGCTACACCTTC

d_gene: TRBD2
abundance: many
v_gene: TRBV4-2
j_gene: TRBJ2-1
CDR3aa: CASSLIAGGTYNEQFF
CDR3nt: TGTGCCAGCAGCCTGATAGCGGGAGGAACCTACAATGAGCAGTTCTTC

d_gene: -
abundance: -
v_gene: TRBV7-8
j_gene: TRBJ1-5
CDR3aa: CASSPNSNQPQQF
CDR3nt: TGTGCCAGCAGCCCCAATAGCAATCAGCCCCAGCAGTTT

d_gene: TRBD1
abundance: many
v_gene: TRBV6-5
j_gene: TRBJ1-1
CDR3aa: CASSAVTGARTEAFF
CDR3nt: TGTGCCAGCAGCGCCGTGACAGGGGCGCGTACTGAAGCTTTCTTT

d_gene: TRBD2
abundance: many
v_gene: TRBV12-3/TRBV12-4
j_gene: TRBJ2-7
CDR3aa: CASSQRERNYEQYF
CDR3nt: TGTGCCAGCAGCCAGCGGGAGCGGAACTACGAGCAGTACTTC

d_gene: -
abundance: -
v_gene: TRBV7-8
j_gene: TRBJ1-1
CDR3aa: CASSYGRYTEAFF
CDR3nt: TGTGCCAGCAGCTACGGACGGTACACTGAAGCTTTCTTT

d_gene: TRBD1
abundance: many
v_gene: TRBV20-1
j_gene: TRBJ1-3
CDR3aa: CSATRGQGPGNTIYF
CDR3nt: TGCAGTGCTACGAGGGGACAGGGACCTGGAAACACCATATATTTT

d_gene: -
abundance: -
v_gene: TRBV7-7
j_gene: TRBJ1-5
CDR3aa: CASSLYRAVSSNQPQHF
CDR3nt: TGTGCCAGCAGCTTATACCGGGCGGTTAGCAGCAATCAGCCCCAGCATTTT

d_gene: -
abundance: -
v_gene: TRBV9
j_gene: TRBJ1-2
CDR3aa: CASSGGRRSYGYTF
CDR3nt: TGTGCCAGCAGCGGGGGGCGGCGGTCCTATGGCTACACCTTC

d_gene: TRBD1
abundance: -
v_gene: TRBV11-1
j_gene: TRBJ2-3
CDR3aa: CASSVTGGLGADTQYF
CDR3nt: TGTGCCAGCAGCGTCACAGGGGGCTTGGGCGCAGATACGCAGTATTTC

d_gene: -
abundance: -
v_gene: TRBV7-2
j_gene: TRBJ2-2
CDR3aa: CASSPLPRELFF
CDR3nt: TGTGCCAGCAGCCCCCTTCCGCGGGAGCTGTTTTTT

d_gene: -
abundance: -
v_gene: TRBV9
j_gene: TRBJ2-3
CDR3aa: CASSPGPPASDTQYF
CDR3nt: TGTGCCAGCAGCCCCGGGCCCCCCGCCTCAGATACGCAGTATTTT

d_gene: -
abundance: -
v_gene: TRBV10-1
j_gene: TRBJ2-2
CDR3aa: CASSEISLTGELFF
CDR3nt: TGCGCCAGCAGTGAGATCTCTCTCACCGGGGAGCTGTTTTTT

d_gene: -
abundance: many
v_gene: TRBV24-1
j_gene: TRBJ1-1
CDR3aa: CATSDGSLTEAFF
CDR3nt: TGTGCCACCAGTGACGGTTCGTTGACTGAAGCTTTCTTT

d_gene: -
abundance: -
v_gene: TRBV29-1
j_gene: TRBJ1-1
CDR3aa: CSVVPSGFTEAFF
CDR3nt: TGCAGCGTTGTTCCCTCAGGGTTCACTGAAGCTTTCTTT

d_gene: TRBD1
abundance: many
v_gene: TRBV11-2
j_gene: TRBJ2-7
CDR3aa: CASRRPGQGHSYEQYF
CDR3nt: TGTGCCAGCAGACGTCCGGGACAGGGCCACTCCTACGAGCAGTACTTC

d_gene: TRBD1
abundance: many
v_gene: TRBV5-6
j_gene: TRBJ2-7
CDR3aa: CASSVNRDSYEQYF
CDR3nt: TGTGCCAGCAGCGTCAACCGGGACAGCTACGAGCAGTACTTC

d_gene: -
abundance: many
v_gene: TRBV30
j_gene: TRBJ2-5
CDR3aa: CAWKRTVETQYF
CDR3nt: TGTGCCTGGAAGAGGACGGTAGAGACCCAGTACTTC

d_gene: -
abundance: -
v_gene: TRBV2
j_gene: TRBJ2-7
CDR3aa: CASRREYEQYF
CDR3nt: TGTGCCAGCAGAAGGGAATACGAGCAGTACTTC

d_gene: -
abundance: many
v_gene: TRBV25-1
j_gene: TRBJ2-5
CDR3aa: CASSEWGGQGAPYQETQYF
CDR3nt: TGTGCCAGCAGTGAATGGGGAGGGCAGGGGGCCCCCTACCAAGAGACCCAGTACTTC

d_gene: -
abundance: -
v_gene: TRBV7-2
j_gene: TRBJ2-1
CDR3aa: CASSLFQGPTNEQFF
CDR3nt: TGTGCCAGCAGCTTATTTCAGGGACCTACCAATGAGCAGTTCTTC

d_gene: -
abundance: -
v_gene: TRBV7-9
j_gene: TRBJ2-3
CDR3aa: CASRDYRDNEQYF
CDR3nt: TGTGCCAGCAGGGATTACAGGGACAATGAGCAGTATTTT

d_gene: -
abundance: -
v_gene: TRBV18
j_gene: TRBJ1-1
CDR3aa: CASSPGGPTEAFF
CDR3nt: TGTGCCAGCTCACCAGGAGGTCCCACTGAAGCTTTCTTT

d_gene: -
abundance: -
v_gene: TRBV29-1
j_gene: TRBJ2-2
CDR3aa: CSVQGWGAGELFF
CDR3nt: TGCAGCGTCCAAGGGTGGGGGGCCGGGGAGCTGTTTTTT

d_gene: -
abundance: many
v_gene: TRBV19
j_gene: TRBJ2-1
CDR3aa: CASVSVGSEQFF
CDR3nt: TGTGCCAGTGTTAGCGTGGGAAGTGAGCAGTTCTTC

d_gene: -
abundance: medium-sized
v_gene: TRBV2
j_gene: TRBJ2-2
CDR3aa: CASSADTGELFF
CDR3nt: TGTGCCAGCAGTGCGGACACCGGGGAGCTGTTTTTT

d_gene: -
abundance: many
v_gene: TRBV19
j_gene: TRBJ2-5
CDR3aa: CASSSRPTGRQETQYF
CDR3nt: TGTGCCAGTAGCTCAAGACCTACAGGGCGTCAAGAGACCCAGTACTTC

d_gene: TRBD1
abundance: many
v_gene: TRBV20-1
j_gene: TRBJ2-4
CDR3aa: CSASRDSSRNIQYF
CDR3nt: TGCAGTGCTAGCCGGGACAGTAGCAGAAACATTCAGTACTTC

d_gene: -
abundance: -
v_gene: TRBV25-1
j_gene: TRBJ2-3
CDR3aa: CASSERRGGTDTQYF
CDR3nt: TGTGCCAGCAGTGAACGCCGAGGGGGAACAGATACGCAGTATTTT

d_gene: -
abundance: many
v_gene: TRBV10-3
j_gene: TRBJ1-1
CDR3aa: CAIRGLDPMNTEAFF
CDR3nt: TGTGCCATCAGGGGCTTGGACCCCATGAACACTGAAGCTTTCTTT

d_gene: TRBD2
abundance: few
v_gene: TRBV10-1
j_gene: TRBJ2-5
CDR3aa: CASSASSGNAETQYF
CDR3nt: TGCGCCAGCAGTGCTTCTAGCGGGAATGCAGAGACCCAGTACTTC

d_gene: TRBD1
abundance: few
v_gene: TRBV7-9
j_gene: TRBJ2-7
CDR3aa: CASSLPRTGLSYEQYF
CDR3nt: TGTGCCAGCAGCTTACCCAGGACAGGGCTTAGCTACGAGCAGTACTTC

d_gene: -
abundance: -
v_gene: TRBV7-9
j_gene: TRBJ2-2
CDR3aa: CAGSLWGAGELFF
CDR3nt: TGTGCCGGCAGTCTTTGGGGGGCGGGGGAGCTGTTTTTT

d_gene: -
abundance: -
v_gene: TRBV10-3
j_gene: TRBJ2-1
CDR3aa: CASSSSTGFNEQFF
CDR3nt: -

d_gene: -
abundance: -
v_gene: TRBV10-1
j_gene: TRBJ2-7
CDR3aa: CASSVSGGDEQYF
CDR3nt: TGCGCCAGCAGTGTTAGTGGAGGGGACGAGCAGTACTTC

d_gene: TRBD1
abundance: many
v_gene: TRBV14
j_gene: TRBJ1-6
CDR3aa: CASSAGQGYNSPLHF
CDR3nt: TGTGCCAGCAGCGCAGGACAGGGCTATAATTCACCCCTCCACTTT

d_gene: -
abundance: -
v_gene: TRBV15
j_gene: TRBJ1-1
CDR3aa: CATSRDRGQNTEAFF
CDR3nt: TGTGCCACCAGCAGAGATCGGGGGCAAAACACTGAAGCTTTCTTT

d_gene: -
abundance: few
v_gene: TRBV18
j_gene: TRBJ2-7
CDR3aa: CASSQTYEQYF
CDR3nt: TGTGCCAGCTCCCAAACCTACGAGCAGTACTTC

d_gene: -
abundance: many
v_gene: TRBV14
j_gene: TRBJ2-5
CDR3aa: CASSQDRPRQETQYF
CDR3nt: TGTGCCAGCAGCCAAGATCGGCCCAGACAAGAGACCCAGTACTTC

d_gene: -
abundance: once
v_gene: TRBV20-1
j_gene: TRBJ2-7
CDR3aa: CSAQGSSVSYEQYF
CDR3nt: TGCAGTGCCCAAGGGAGTAGCGTCTCCTACGAGCAGTACTTC

d_gene: -
abundance: -
v_gene: TRBV5-6
j_gene: TRBJ1-1
CDR3aa: CASSLGASGAFF
CDR3nt: TGTGCCAGCAGCCTGGGGGCGAGCGGAGCTTTCTTT

d_gene: TRBD2
abundance: once
v_gene: TRBV7-9
j_gene: TRBJ2-7
CDR3aa: CASSSSSGNSYEQYF
CDR3nt: TGTGCCAGCAGCTCATCTAGCGGGAACTCCTACGAGCAGTACTTC

d_gene: -
abundance: few
v_gene: TRBV29-1
j_gene: TRBJ1-2
CDR3aa: CSVFPLGYGYTF
CDR3nt: TGCAGCGTTTTTCCATTGGGCTATGGCTACACCTTC

d_gene: TRBD2
abundance: -
v_gene: TRBV19
j_gene: TRBJ2-1
CDR3aa: CASSISGAYNEQFF
CDR3nt: TGTGCCAGTAGTATTAGCGGGGCCTACAATGAGCAGTTCTTC

d_gene: -
abundance: -
v_gene: TRBV6-1
j_gene: TRBJ2-2
CDR3aa: CASGEGNTGELFF
CDR3nt: TGTGCCTCAGGGGAGGGGAACACCGGGGAGCTGTTTTTT

d_gene: -
abundance: -
v_gene: TRBV15
j_gene: TRBJ1-1
CDR3aa: CATSAGSAGNTEAFF
CDR3nt: TGTGCCACCAGCGCGGGATCGGCGGGGAACACTGAAGCTTTCTTT

d_gene: TRBD1
abundance: many
v_gene: TRBV20-1
j_gene: TRBJ2-5
CDR3aa: CSAKTGGETQYF
CDR3nt: TGCAGTGCTAAGACAGGGGGAGAGACCCAGTACTTC

d_gene: TRBD1
abundance: -
v_gene: TRBV15
j_gene: TRBJ1-6
CDR3aa: CATSRGQGGNSPLHF
CDR3nt: TGTGCCACCAGCAGAGGACAGGGCGGTAATTCACCCCTCCACTTT